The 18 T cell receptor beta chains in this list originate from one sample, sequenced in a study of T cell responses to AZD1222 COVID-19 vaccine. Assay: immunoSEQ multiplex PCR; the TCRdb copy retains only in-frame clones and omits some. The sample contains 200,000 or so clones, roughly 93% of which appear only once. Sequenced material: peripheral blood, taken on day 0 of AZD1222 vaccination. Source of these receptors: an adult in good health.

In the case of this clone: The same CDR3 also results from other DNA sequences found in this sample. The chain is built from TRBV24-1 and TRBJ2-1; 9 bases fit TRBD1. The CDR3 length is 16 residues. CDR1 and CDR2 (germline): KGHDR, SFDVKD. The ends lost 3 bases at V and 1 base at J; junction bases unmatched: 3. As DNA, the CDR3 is TGTGCCACCAGTGATCCGGGACAGGGTTCCTACAATGAGCAGTTCTTC. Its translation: CATSDPGQGSYNEQFF.

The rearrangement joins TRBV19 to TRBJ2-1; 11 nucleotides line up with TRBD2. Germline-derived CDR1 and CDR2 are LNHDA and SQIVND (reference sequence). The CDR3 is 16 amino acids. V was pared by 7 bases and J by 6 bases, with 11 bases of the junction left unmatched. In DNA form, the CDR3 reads TGTGCCAGTATTCATAGGGGTAGCGGGAGGGCCAATGAGCAGTTCTTC. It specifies CASIHRGSGRANEQFF.

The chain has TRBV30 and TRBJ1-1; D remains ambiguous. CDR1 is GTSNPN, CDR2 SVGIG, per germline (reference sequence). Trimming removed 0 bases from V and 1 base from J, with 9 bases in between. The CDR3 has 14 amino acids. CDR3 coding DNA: TGTGCCTGGAGTGTACCTGTAGGGAACACTGAAGCTTTCTTT. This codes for CAWSVPVGNTEAFF.

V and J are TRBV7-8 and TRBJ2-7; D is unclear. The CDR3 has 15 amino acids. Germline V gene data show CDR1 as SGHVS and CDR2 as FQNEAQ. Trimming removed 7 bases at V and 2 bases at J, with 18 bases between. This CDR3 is CASTILGPAAYEQYF. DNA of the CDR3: TGTGCCAGCACTATCTTAGGGCCAGCTGCCTACGAGCAGTACTTC.

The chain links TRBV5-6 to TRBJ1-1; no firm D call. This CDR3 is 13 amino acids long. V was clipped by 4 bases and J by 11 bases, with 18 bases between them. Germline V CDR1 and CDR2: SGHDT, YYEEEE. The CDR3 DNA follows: TGTGCCAGCAGCCCCCGGCCTCCCAGGACGGCTTTCTTT. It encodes CASSPRPPRTAFF.

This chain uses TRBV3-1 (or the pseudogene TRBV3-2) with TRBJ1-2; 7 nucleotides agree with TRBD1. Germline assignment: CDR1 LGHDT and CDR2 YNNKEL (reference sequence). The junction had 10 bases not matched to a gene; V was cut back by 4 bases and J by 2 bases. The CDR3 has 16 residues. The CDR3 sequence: CASSPMTGINNYGYTF. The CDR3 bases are TGTGCCAGCAGCCCTATGACAGGGATAAACAACTATGGCTACACCTTC.

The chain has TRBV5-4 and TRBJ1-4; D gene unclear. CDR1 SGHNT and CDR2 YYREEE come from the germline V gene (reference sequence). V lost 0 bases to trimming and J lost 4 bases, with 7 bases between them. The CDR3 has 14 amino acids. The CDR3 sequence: CASSLDRFNEKLFF. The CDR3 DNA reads TGTGCCAGCAGCTTGGACCGGTTTAATGAAAAACTGTTTTTT.

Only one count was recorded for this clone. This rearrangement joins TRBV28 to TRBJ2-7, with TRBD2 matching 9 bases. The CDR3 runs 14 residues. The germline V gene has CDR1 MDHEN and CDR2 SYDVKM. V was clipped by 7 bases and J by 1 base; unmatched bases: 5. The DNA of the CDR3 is TGTGCCAGCAAGCAGCGGGAGGTTTCCTACGAGCAGTACTTC. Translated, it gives CASKQREVSYEQYF.

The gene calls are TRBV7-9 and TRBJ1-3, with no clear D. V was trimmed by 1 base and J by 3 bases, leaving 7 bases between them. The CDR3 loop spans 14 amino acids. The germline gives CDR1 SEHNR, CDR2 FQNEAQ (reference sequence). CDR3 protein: CASSLGRSGNTIYF. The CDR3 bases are TGTGCCAGCAGCTTAGGCAGGAGTGGAAACACCATATATTTT.

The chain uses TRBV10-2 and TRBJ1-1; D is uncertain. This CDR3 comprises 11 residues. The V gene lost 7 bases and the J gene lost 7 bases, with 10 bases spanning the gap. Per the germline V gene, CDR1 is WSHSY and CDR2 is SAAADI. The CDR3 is CASTNIDEAFF. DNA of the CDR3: TGCGCCAGCACGAACATTGATGAAGCTTTCTTT.

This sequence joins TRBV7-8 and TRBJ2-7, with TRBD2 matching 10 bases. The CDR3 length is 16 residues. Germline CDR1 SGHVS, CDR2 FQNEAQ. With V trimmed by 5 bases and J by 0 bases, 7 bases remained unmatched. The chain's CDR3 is CASSRGPSGSSYEQYF. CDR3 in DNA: TGTGCCAGCAGCCGAGGGCCTAGCGGGAGCTCCTACGAGCAGTACTTC.

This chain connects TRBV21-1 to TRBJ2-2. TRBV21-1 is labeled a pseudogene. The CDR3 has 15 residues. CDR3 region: CASSKIGGSTGELFF. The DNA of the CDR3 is TGTGCCAGCAGCAAAATAGGGGGGTCTACCGGGGAGCTGTTTTTT.

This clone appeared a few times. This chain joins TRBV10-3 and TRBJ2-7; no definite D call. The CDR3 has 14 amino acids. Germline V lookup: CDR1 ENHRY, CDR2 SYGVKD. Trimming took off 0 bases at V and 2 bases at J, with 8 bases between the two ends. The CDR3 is CAISESLVAYEQYF. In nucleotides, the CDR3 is TGTGCCATCAGTGAGTCGCTGGTTGCCTACGAGCAGTACTTC.

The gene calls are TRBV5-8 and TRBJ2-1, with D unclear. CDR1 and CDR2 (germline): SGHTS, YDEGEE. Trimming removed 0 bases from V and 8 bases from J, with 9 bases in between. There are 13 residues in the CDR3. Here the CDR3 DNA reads TGTGCCAGCAGCTTGGATATAGGGTATGAGCAGTTCTTC. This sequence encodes CASSLDIGYEQFF.

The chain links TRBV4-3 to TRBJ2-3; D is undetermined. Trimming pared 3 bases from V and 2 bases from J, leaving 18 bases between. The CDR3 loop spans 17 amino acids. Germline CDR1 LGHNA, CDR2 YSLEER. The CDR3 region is CASSQSSSSHYTDTQYF. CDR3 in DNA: TGCGCCAGCAGCCAGTCGTCTAGTTCTCACTACACAGATACGCAGTATTTT.

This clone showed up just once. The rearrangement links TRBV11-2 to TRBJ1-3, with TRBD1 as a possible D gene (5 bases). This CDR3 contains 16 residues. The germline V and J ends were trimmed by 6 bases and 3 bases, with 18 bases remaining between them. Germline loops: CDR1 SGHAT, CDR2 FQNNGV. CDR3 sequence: CASSGLKQGIGNTIYF. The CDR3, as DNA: TGTGCCAGCAGTGGGCTTAAGCAGGGCATTGGAAACACCATATATTTT.

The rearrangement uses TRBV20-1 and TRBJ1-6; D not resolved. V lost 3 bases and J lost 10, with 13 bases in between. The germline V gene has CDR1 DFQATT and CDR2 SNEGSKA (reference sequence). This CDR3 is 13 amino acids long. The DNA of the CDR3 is TGCAGTGCTAGTCTGACGAGAGGCTCACCCCTCCACTTT. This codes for CSASLTRGSPLHF.

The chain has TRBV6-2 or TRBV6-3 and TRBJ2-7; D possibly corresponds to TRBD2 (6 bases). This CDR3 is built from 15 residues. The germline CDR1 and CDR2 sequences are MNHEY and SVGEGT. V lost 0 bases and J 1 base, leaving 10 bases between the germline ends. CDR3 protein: CASSYSSAGSYEQYF. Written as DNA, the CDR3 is TGTGCCAGCAGTTACTCCTCGGCGGGGTCCTACGAGCAGTACTTC.